These 2 T cell receptor beta chains originate from one sample sequenced in a study of memory CD4+ T cells and cytomegalovirus serostatus. The sort gate was single viable CD3+CD4+CD8-CD45RO+ cells for memory CD4+ T cells. The data were produced by immunoSEQ multiplex PCR, yet TCRdb's version contains in-frame clones alone and is incomplete. The table has 85,000 to 100,000 clones, 80% seen once; the top ten hold 3.6%. Sequencing was performed on memory CD4+ T cells from blood. These receptors all stem from an adult in good health and CMV-seropositive.

V gene TRBV29-1 combines with J gene TRBJ2-3; TRBD2 agrees at 10 bases. Germline CDR1 SQVTM, CDR2 ANQGSEA. V shed 6 bases and J 6 bases; nucleotides not matched to a gene: 6. This CDR3 contains 13 residues. CDR3 residues: CSVASGSFDTQYF. The CDR3 DNA follows: TGCAGCGTCGCTAGCGGGAGTTTCGATACGCAGTATTTT.

This clone showed up just a few times. The J gene is TRBJ1-1, the V gene TRBV9; 10 bases are a match to TRBD1. The CDR3 consists of 14 residues. In germline, CDR1 is SGDLS, CDR2 YYNGEE. The ends lost 6 bases at V and 1 base at J; junction bases unmatched: 3. The CDR3 spells CASNRDRGNTEAFF. For the CDR3, the DNA is TGTGCCAGCAATAGGGACAGGGGGAACACTGAAGCTTTCTTT.